The TCR beta chain described here comes from a study of T cell repertoires in cytomegalovirus infection. The wider study: CMV infection and matching HLA type were both indicated by public TCR beta signatures. Findings and limits, study-wide: Ex vivo responses were dominated by HLA-C-restricted CMV-specific TCR beta clonotypes. CMV carriers with the relevant HLA were identified by cumulative public TCR beta family frequency.

The junction had 3 bases not matched to a gene; V was cut back by 8 bases and J by 0 bases. The CDR3 runs 13 residues. Via MiXCR, TCRdb re-called the reads, giving one row per CDR3 protein. The data hold about 230,000 distinct CDR3 sequences, with roughly 22% observed a single time. There are many counts of this clonotype. The antigen remains unidentified. The specimen was CD8+ T cells from PBMCs. This chain connects TRBV12-3 or TRBV12-4 to TRBJ1-1, with 7 bases matching TRBD1. This TCR derives from a human donor in good health (CMV status not recorded). Some clones in this sample may be carry-over from other donors' samples. DNA for the CDR3: TGTGCCAGCCTGGGACAGTTGAACACTGAAGCTTTCTTT. Translating gives CASLGQLNTEAFF.